A single sample is the source of the 27 T cell receptor beta chains below, sequenced in a study of graft-versus-host responses after intestinal transplantation. Tissue from the graft was processed to free its intraepithelial and lamina propria lymphocytes. Produced via immunoSEQ multiplex PCR; TCRdb's table is partial and in-frame only. In the table there are more than 50,000 clones, roughly 89% of which are singletons. The sequenced sample was ileum tissue, obtained about 350 days after transplant. These receptors were collected from a human patient who received an intestinal transplant, so some T cells may come from the graft donor.

This clone is a singleton in its sample. V gene TRBV27 combines with J gene TRBJ2-7; D is undetermined. The germline gives CDR1 MNHEY, CDR2 SMNVEV (reference sequence). V shed 8 bases and J shed 1 base, with 12 bases lying between them. The CDR3 totals 13 residues. In DNA form, the CDR3 reads TGTGCCAGCTCCAATGGGCCATCCTACGAGCAGTACTTC. Translating it yields CASSNGPSYEQYF.

The rearrangement links TRBV11-3 to TRBJ2-7, with 9 bases fitting TRBD1. Germline V gene sequence: CDR1 SGHNT, CDR2 YENEEA. V lost 4 bases and J lost 3; bases outside the gene matches: 1. The CDR3 consists of 13 residues. In nucleotides, the CDR3 is TGTGCCAGCAGCTCGGACAGGGGCTACGAGCAGTACTTC. It is translated as CASSSDRGYEQYF.

The chain carries TRBV7-9 and TRBJ2-7, with TRBD1 identical over 10 bases. The V gene's germline CDR1 is SEHNR and CDR2 FQNEAQ (reference sequence). Germline trimming cut 6 bases from V and 4 bases from J; bases unmatched to any gene: 6. This CDR3 has 14 amino acids. The DNA of the CDR3 is TGTGCCAGCAGGACGGGACAGGGGCCATACGAGCAGTACTTC. This encodes CASRTGQGPYEQYF.

This clone was found once. The junction and the germline gene differ at one end; a read error may be behind it. The chain carries TRBV7-9 and TRBJ1-2; possibly TRBD1 for D (5 bases). Germline V CDR1 and CDR2: SEHNR, FQNEAQ (reference sequence). The CDR3 totals 16 residues. The chain's CDR3 is CASSLAPWDGDYGYTF. CDR3 nucleotides: TGTGCCAGCAGTTTAGCGCCCTGGGACGGTGACTATGGCTACACCTTC.

The rearrangement uses TRBV5-1 and TRBJ2-2; TRBD2 matches at 7 bases. After removal of 4 bases from V and 3 bases from J, the junction contained 9 bases not matched to a gene. CDR1 SGHRS and CDR2 YFSETQ come from the germline V gene. The CDR3 consists of 16 residues. CDR3 region: CASSGRGGGDTGELFF. CDR3 sequence (DNA): TGCGCCAGCAGCGGGCGCGGGGGAGGAGACACCGGGGAGCTGTTTTTT.

V is TRBV28 and J is TRBJ2-1; TRBD1 agrees at 12 bases. This CDR3 is built from 15 residues. The trim removed 4 bases at V and 10 bases at J, leaving 8 bases unmatched. CDR1 and CDR2 (germline): MDHEN, SYDVKM. The CDR3 bases are TGTGCCAGCAGTTCCCGGGACAGGGGGCGGCGGGAGCAGTTCTTC. It yields the protein CASSSRDRGRREQFF.

The chain links TRBV5-5 to TRBJ2-7; D ambiguous. The CDR3 spans 11 residues. Trimming stripped 2 bases from V and 3 bases from J, with 3 bases between. Germline CDR1 reads SGHKS; CDR2 reads YYEKEE (reference sequence). CDR3 protein: CASSFGYEQYF. CDR3 DNA sequence: TGTGCCAGCAGCTTCGGCTACGAGCAGTACTTC.

This clone has more than one count but fewer than ten. CDR3: CASSQANLLYNEQFF. The CDR3 DNA follows: TGCGCCAGCAGCCAAGCGAACCTCCTTTACAATGAGCAGTTCTTC. The chain combines TRBV4-1 with TRBJ2-1; no definite D call. The CDR3 has 15 amino acids. Trimming cost V 1 base and J 4 bases, with 11 bases left between them. Germline values: CDR1 MGHRA, CDR2 YSYEKL.

The J gene is TRBJ1-2, the V gene TRBV7-2, with D perhaps matching TRBD1 (5 bases). Germline values: CDR1 SGHTA, CDR2 FQGNSA. This CDR3 has 14 residues. Trimming took off 3 bases at V and 4 bases at J, with 12 bases between the two ends. CDR3 nucleotide sequence: TGTGCCAGCAGCTTTGATGGGGGGTCCTATGGCTACACCTTC. Amino acids: CASSFDGGSYGYTF.

This clone was observed a few times. The chain uses TRBV6-5 and TRBJ1-2, with D uncertain. The CDR3 length is 16 residues. Trimming removed 3 bases from V and 8 bases from J, with 22 bases in between. Looked up from germline, CDR1 is MNHEY and CDR2 is SVGAGI. The CDR3 DNA follows: TGTGCCAGCAGTTATTCTGGGGAAAGGAGGTTTGGGGGCTACACCTTC. It is translated as CASSYSGERRFGGYTF.

The CDR3 DNA sequence: TGCACCAGCCCCCGACTAGAAGTACCAGGCCGTCAGGAGACCCAGTACTTC. Its protein is CTSPRLEVPGRQETQYF. The genes are TRBV1 and TRBJ2-5; TRBD2 reflects the table's D call only, with no check against the DNA. TRBV1 is assigned pseudogene status. The CDR3 length is 17 residues.

The genes are TRBV13 and TRBJ1-6; TRBD1 matches at 11 bases. The CDR3 totals 16 residues. V was pared by 3 bases and J by 7 bases, with 5 bases of the junction left unmatched. Germline values: CDR1 PRHDT, CDR2 FYEKMQ (reference sequence). CDR3 sequence (DNA): TGTGCCAGCAGCTTGTTGGACAGGGGGCGAAATTCACCCCTCCACTTT. This encodes CASSLLDRGRNSPLHF.

V gene TRBV4-3 combines with J gene TRBJ2-2; D gene unclear. Looked up from germline, CDR1 is LGHNA and CDR2 is YSLEER. This CDR3 contains 18 residues. V was shortened by 0 bases and J by 5 bases, with 19 bases between the two germline ends. The CDR3 loop is CASSQDYFPKWGTGELFF. DNA of the CDR3: TGCGCCAGCAGCCAAGATTATTTCCCCAAGTGGGGAACCGGGGAGCTGTTTTTT.

The chain uses TRBV6-6 and TRBJ2-7, with 9 bases aligning to TRBD1. Germline V CDR1 and CDR2: MNHNY, SVGAGI (reference sequence). Unmatched junction bases numbered 11, after V lost 5 bases and J lost 6 bases. The CDR3 covers 15 residues. DNA for the CDR3: TGTGCCAGCAGTCACGTCGGGACAGGGATCGGCGAGCAGTACTTC. It is translated as CASSHVGTGIGEQYF.

This clone appeared a few times. The chain links TRBV7-9 to TRBJ2-1, with 11 bases lining up with TRBD2. The CDR3 is 17 residues long. Germline-derived CDR1 and CDR2 are SEHNR and FQNEAQ (reference sequence). The V and J ends lost 0 bases and 0 bases, in that order; junction bases with no gene match: 1. The DNA for the CDR3 is TGTGCCAGCAGCTTAGCGGGACTAGCGGACTCCTACAATGAGCAGTTCTTC. It is translated as CASSLAGLADSYNEQFF.

V gene TRBV28 combines with J gene TRBJ2-4, with D uncertain. Per the germline V gene, CDR1 is MDHEN and CDR2 is SYDVKM. The germline V and J ends were trimmed by 7 bases and 3 bases, with 22 bases remaining between them. This CDR3 spans 17 amino acids. As DNA, the CDR3 is TGTGCCAGCACCCCGAAGGCCCCCCACAAGGGCAAAAACATTCAGTACTTC. Encoded protein: CASTPKAPHKGKNIQYF.

This clone was seen only once. V gene TRBV27 combines with J gene TRBJ2-7, with 8 bases that match TRBD2. V was clipped by 8 bases and J by 6 bases; unmatched bases: 6. Looked up from germline, CDR1 is MNHEY and CDR2 is SMNVEV (reference sequence). CDR3 length: 12 amino acids. In nucleotides, the CDR3 is TGTGCCAGCTCCCGGGAGGGGTCCGAGCAGTACTTC. Its protein is CASSREGSEQYF.

The chain couples TRBV11-2 to TRBJ2-3, with D maybe TRBD2 (6 bases). Per germline, CDR1 SGHAT and CDR2 FQNNGV. Trimming stripped 5 bases from V and 5 bases from J, with 17 bases between. The CDR3 has 15 amino acids. The CDR3: CASSPAGGYGDTQYF. The CDR3 nucleotides are TGTGCCAGCAGCCCAGCGGGTGGCTACGGAGATACGCAGTATTTT.

As DNA, the CDR3 is TGTGCCAGCAGCAAAGAAAGGGGCAGAGAGGAGACCCAGTACTTC. Amino acids: CASSKERGREETQYF. The gene calls are TRBV21-1 and TRBJ2-5; whether TRBD1, the table's D call, matches the DNA was not checked. TRBV21-1 is classified as a pseudogene. The CDR3 length is 15 residues.

V gene TRBV6-1 combines with J gene TRBJ2-7; 8 nucleotides agree with TRBD1. Germline CDR1 MNHNS, CDR2 SASEGT. This CDR3 has 18 amino acids. After removal of 4 bases from V and 0 bases from J, the junction contained 14 bases not matched to a gene. CDR3 in DNA: TGTGCCAGCAGTGGACTGTGGACAGGGTCCTCGAGCTCCTACGAGCAGTACTTC. Its translation: CASSGLWTGSSSSYEQYF.

The chain joins TRBV10-1 to TRBJ2-3; TRBD2 agrees at 8 bases. Germline V gene lookup returns CDR1 WNHNN and CDR2 SYGVQD (reference sequence). The CDR3 runs 20 residues. The J segment lost 2 bases and the V segment lost 0 bases, leaving 16 bases of the junction unmatched. The CDR3 sequence: CASSESSTSEPYGLTDTQYF. The CDR3 DNA reads TGCGCCAGCAGTGAGTCATCGACTAGCGAACCATATGGCCTCACAGATACGCAGTATTTT.

The J gene is TRBJ2-1, the V gene TRBV10-1; 9 positions agree with TRBD2. Germline-derived CDR1 and CDR2 are WNHNN and SYGVQD (reference sequence). V shed 4 bases, J shed 3 bases, and the junction held 4 bases outside the gene matches. The length of the CDR3 is 15 residues. The CDR3 DNA sequence: TGCGCCAGCAGTGCAGCGGGAGGTCTCTACAATGAGCAGTTCTTC. Protein sequence: CASSAAGGLYNEQFF.

The chain recombines TRBV10-1 with TRBJ2-7; D may be TRBD1 (6 bases). Per the germline V gene, CDR1 is WNHNN and CDR2 is SYGVQD (reference sequence). The length of the CDR3 is 15 residues. V was pared by 6 bases and J by 6 bases, with 21 bases between. The CDR3 sequence is CASSQLAGEGVEQYF. CDR3 coding DNA: TGCGCCAGCAGCCAATTGGCGGGTGAGGGGGTCGAGCAGTACTTC.

The chain combines TRBV28 with TRBJ2-2; 7 bases align to TRBD1. Trimming at V came to 3 bases and at J to 4 bases, leaving 11 bases not matched to a gene. Germline V gene data show CDR1 as MDHEN and CDR2 as SYDVKM. The CDR3 contains 17 residues. CDR3 nucleotide sequence: TGTGCCAGCAGTTTCCTCATAGGGGGACAGATCACCGGGGAGCTGTTTTTT. Translated: CASSFLIGGQITGELFF.

The CDR3 bases are TGTGCCAGCAGCGTAGCGAGCGGGCAAACAGATACGCAGTATTTT. It codes for CASSVASGQTDTQYF. The chain links TRBV9 to TRBJ2-3; possibly TRBD2 for D (6 bases). Germline V CDR1 and CDR2: SGDLS, YYNGEE. This CDR3 has 15 residues. Trimming removed 0 bases at V and 3 bases at J, with 11 bases between.

The count of this clone is one. The chain employs TRBV6-5 and TRBJ2-7; possibly TRBD2 for D (5 bases). CDR1 MNHEY and CDR2 SVGAGI come from the germline V gene. The CDR3 totals 13 residues. Trimming cost V 0 bases and J 5 bases, with 8 bases left between them. CDR3 DNA: TGTGCCAGCAGTTACTCAGTGGAGGACGAGCAGTACTTC. This translates into CASSYSVEDEQYF.

The chain joins TRBV11-2 to TRBJ2-7; 10 nucleotides match TRBD2. The CDR3 has 17 amino acids. CDR1 SGHAT and CDR2 FQNNGV come from the germline V gene. The V gene end was trimmed by 4 bases and the J gene end by 3 bases; junction bases not matched to a gene: 12. DNA for the CDR3: TGTGCCAGCAGCTCAAAACCTGGGACTAGCGTGAGCTACGAGCAGTACTTC. Translating it yields CASSSKPGTSVSYEQYF.